This T cell receptor beta chain derives from a study of OX40 agonist ivuxolimab in advanced cancers. Regarding the study in general: The costimulatory receptor OX40 (CD134) was targeted by ivuxolimab, a fully human IgG2 agonistic monoclonal antibody. Intravenous ivuxolimab was administered to patients every 2 weeks at six dose levels: 0.01, 0.1, 0.3, 1.5, 3 and 10 mg/kg. Among the roughly 54 dose-escalation patients, around 19 had hepatocellular carcinoma, roughly 15 melanoma, 9 renal cell carcinoma and 9 head and neck cancer. In the dose-escalation cohort, 82.7% of patients were male, and the mean age was approximately 55 years, with a range of roughly 23 to 85. Prior anti-PD-1, anti-PD-L1 or anti-CTLA-4 therapy was permitted, and approximately 40% of dose-escalation patients had received checkpoint inhibitors. Partial responses occurred in three dose-escalation patients, of whom one had hepatocellular carcinoma and two had cutaneous melanoma. The point of sequencing TCRbeta in the periphery was to test whether ivuxolimab changed TCR sequence diversity and drove clonal T-cell expansion. The paper reports the monotherapy dose-escalation portion (N of about 54 patients) of the phase I ivuxolimab trial.

The CDR3, from cysteine to phenylalanine, totals 16 residues. Only the CDR3 part of the read is kept: 48 bases, read in frame from the first base. The germline V gene encodes CDR1 KGHSH and CDR2 LQKENI. Relative to germline, V is missing 1 base and J is missing 3 bases, with 2 bases of the junction outside any gene match. Overall results and qualifications from the work: After ivuxolimab, CD8+ T cells had more expanded clones than CD4+ T cells on average. At doses of 0.1 to 3.0 mg/kg, clonal expansion of both CD4+ and CD8+ T cells in blood was seen between baseline and week 6. In the 0.1-3.0 mg/kg groups, partial responders were among the patients with the lowest normalized peripheral clonal expansion, particularly in CD8+ T cells. Low levels of normalized T-cell clonal expansion were also seen in some patients who did not respond. The antigen specificity of the clonally expanded peripheral T cells was not determined.

Genomic DNA was extracted from sorted cells for sequencing of the TCRbeta CDR3 region. The immunoSEQ Assay was used for sequencing of TCRbeta CDR3 regions. TCRdb carries this immuneACCESS record with in-frame sequences only. Its versions omit some clonotypes, under half of them owing to an unresolved V gene in the studies checked, with the rest unexplained. This sample comprises 55,000 to 70,000 clones, roughly nine tenths of them detected only once. The top ten clones comprise about 1.2% of the sample. As for this clone: It lacks a known antigen. No qualities accompany the bases; no much larger clone lies one base away.

The trial excluded patients who had a history of autoimmune disease or were on systemic immunosuppression. Peripheral blood for TCR sequencing was collected from all dose cohorts at baseline, on cycle 4 day 1, and on cycle 7 day 1. The samples were drawn from a first-in-human, open-label, multicenter phase I dose-escalation trial of ivuxolimab. Adults with locally advanced or metastatic head and neck squamous cell, hepatocellular, melanoma or renal cell carcinoma were enrolled in the trial. CD4+ and CD8+ T cells were sorted separately from peripheral blood before TCR sequencing. The sequence came from an adult with an advanced solid tumor such as melanoma, head and neck, liver or kidney cancer. The V gene is TRBV18 and the J gene is TRBJ2-2; 10 of the junction bases match TRBD1. Sequences were derived from CD4+ or CD8+ T cells sorted from blood, sampled in a trial of the OX40 agonist ivuxolimab. The DNA is TGTGCCAGCTCACCACGAGGGACAGGGGACACCGGGGAGCTGTTTTTT. This codes for CASSPRGTGDTGELFF.